This TCR beta chain was recorded in a study of T cell responses to AZD1222 COVID-19 vaccine. Study-wide points: Per reports, nearly half of all spike-specific TCRs target regions that are unmutated in variants.

Note on this clone: As yet, its antigen is unknown.

Looked up from germline, CDR1 is SGHRS and CDR2 is YFSETQ. The CDR3 loop spans 13 amino acids. Deletions cut 4 bases from V and 4 bases from J, with 9 bases between. TCRdb keeps only in-frame clones here, not all; method: immunoSEQ multiplex PCR. The sample contains approximately 120,000 clones, over 75% of which appear only once. The receptor was derived from an adult who received the AZD1222 COVID-19 vaccine. The genes are TRBV5-1 and TRBJ1-5; no definite D call. The source material was peripheral blood, sampled 28 days after the second AZD1222 dose. This CDR3 reads CASSPMGNQPQHF. The CDR3, as DNA: TGCGCCAGCAGCCCAATGGGGAATCAGCCCCAGCATTTT.